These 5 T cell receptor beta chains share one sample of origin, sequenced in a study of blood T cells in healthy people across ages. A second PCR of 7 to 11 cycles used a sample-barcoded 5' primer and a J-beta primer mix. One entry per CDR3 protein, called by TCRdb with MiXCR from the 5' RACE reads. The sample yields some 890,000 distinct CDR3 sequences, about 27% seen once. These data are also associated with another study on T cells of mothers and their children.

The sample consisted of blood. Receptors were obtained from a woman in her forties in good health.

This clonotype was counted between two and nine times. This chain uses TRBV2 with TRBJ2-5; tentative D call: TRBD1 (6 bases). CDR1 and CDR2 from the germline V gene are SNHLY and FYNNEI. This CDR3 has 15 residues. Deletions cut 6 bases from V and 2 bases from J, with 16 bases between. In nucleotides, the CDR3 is TGTGCCAGCAGGCTCCCGGGACAAGCACAAGAGACCCAGTACTTC. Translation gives CASRLPGQAQETQYF.

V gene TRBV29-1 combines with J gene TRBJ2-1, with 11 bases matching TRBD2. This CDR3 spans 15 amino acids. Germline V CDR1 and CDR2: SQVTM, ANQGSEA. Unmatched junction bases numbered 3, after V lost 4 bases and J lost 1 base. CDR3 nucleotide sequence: TGCAGCGTTGGTAGCGGGGGGGGTTCCTACAATGAGCAGTTCTTC. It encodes CSVGSGGGSYNEQFF.

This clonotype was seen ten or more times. The CDR3 nucleotides read TGTGCCAGCAGCTCCGGACCCCCTAACTATGGCTACACCTTC. Protein product: CASSSGPPNYGYTF. The genes are TRBV7-3 and TRBJ1-2; D gene unclear. Germline assignment: CDR1 SGHTA and CDR2 FQGTGA. The CDR3 contains 14 residues. Trimming cost V 4 bases and J 0 bases, with 9 bases left between them.

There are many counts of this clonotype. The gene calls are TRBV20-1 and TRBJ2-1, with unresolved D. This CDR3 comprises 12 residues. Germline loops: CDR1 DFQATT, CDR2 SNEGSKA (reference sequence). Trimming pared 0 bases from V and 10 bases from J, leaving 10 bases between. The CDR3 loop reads CSARDQGFEQFF. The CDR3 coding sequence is TGCAGTGCTAGAGATCAAGGGTTCGAGCAGTTCTTC.

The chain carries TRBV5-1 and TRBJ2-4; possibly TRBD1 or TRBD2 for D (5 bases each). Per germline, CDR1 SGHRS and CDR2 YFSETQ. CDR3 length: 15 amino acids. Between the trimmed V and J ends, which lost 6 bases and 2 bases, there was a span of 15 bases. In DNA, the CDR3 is TGCGCCAGCACCAAAATCGGGACGTCCAAAAACATTCAGTACTTC. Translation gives CASTKIGTSKNIQYF.